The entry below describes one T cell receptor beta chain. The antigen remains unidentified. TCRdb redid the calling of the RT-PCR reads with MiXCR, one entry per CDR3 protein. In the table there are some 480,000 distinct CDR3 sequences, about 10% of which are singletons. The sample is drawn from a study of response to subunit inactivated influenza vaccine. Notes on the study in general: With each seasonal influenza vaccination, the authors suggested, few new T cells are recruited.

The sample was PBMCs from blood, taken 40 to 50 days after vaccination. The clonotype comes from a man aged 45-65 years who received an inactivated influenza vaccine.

CDR3 protein: CAIRTDSSSGELFF. The CDR3, as DNA: TGTGCCATCAGGACGGACAGTTCTTCCGGGGAGCTGTTTTTT. The chain joins TRBV10-3 to TRBJ2-2; a possible D gene is TRBD1 (6 bases). V lost 6 bases and J 6 bases, leaving 14 bases between the germline ends. The CDR3 totals 14 residues. Germline CDR1 is ENHRY and CDR2 is SYGVKD.